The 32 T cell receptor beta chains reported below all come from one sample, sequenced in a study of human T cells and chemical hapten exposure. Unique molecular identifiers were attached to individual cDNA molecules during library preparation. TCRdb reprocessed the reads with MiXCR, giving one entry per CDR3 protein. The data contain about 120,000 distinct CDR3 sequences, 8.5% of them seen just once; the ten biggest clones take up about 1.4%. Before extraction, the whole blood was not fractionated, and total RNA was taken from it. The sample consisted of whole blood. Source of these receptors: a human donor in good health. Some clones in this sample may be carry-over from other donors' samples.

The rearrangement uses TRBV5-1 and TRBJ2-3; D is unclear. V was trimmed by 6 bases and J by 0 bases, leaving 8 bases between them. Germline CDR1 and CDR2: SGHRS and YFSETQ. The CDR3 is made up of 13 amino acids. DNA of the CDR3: TGCGCCAGCACATCCGGGAGCACAGATACGCAGTATTTT. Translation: CASTSGSTDTQYF.

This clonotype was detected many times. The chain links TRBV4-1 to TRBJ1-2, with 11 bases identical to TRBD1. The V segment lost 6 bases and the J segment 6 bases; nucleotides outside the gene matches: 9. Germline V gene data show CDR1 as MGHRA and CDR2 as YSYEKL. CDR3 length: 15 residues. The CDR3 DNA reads TGCGCCAGCAGTTACCCGGGACAGGGGGATCATGGCTACACCTTC. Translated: CASSYPGQGDHGYTF.

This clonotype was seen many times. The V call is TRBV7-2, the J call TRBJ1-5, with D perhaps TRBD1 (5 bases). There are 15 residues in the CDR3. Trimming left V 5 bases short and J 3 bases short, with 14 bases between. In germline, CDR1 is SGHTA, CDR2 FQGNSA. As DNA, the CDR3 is TGTGCCAGCAGCGTTACAAGCGGGGCCAATCAGCCCCAGCATTTT. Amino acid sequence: CASSVTSGANQPQHF. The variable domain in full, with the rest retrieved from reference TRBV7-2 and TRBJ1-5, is GAGVSQSPSNKVTEKGKDVELRCDPISGHTALYWYRQSLGQGLEFLIYFQGNSAPDKSGLPSDRFSAERTGGSVSTLTIQRTQQEDSAVYLCASSVTSGANQPQHFGDGTRLSIL.

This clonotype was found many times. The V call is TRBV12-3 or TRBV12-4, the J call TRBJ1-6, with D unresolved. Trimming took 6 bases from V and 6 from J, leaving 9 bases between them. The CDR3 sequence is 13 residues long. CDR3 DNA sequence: TGTGCCAGCAGCGCGACGGGTAATTCACCCCTCCACTTT. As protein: CASSATGNSPLHF.

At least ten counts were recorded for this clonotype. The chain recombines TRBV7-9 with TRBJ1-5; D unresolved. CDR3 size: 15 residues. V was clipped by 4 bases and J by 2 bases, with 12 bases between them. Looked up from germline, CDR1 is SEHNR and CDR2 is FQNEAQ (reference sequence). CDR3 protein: CASSSDIGGNQPQHF. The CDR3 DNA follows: TGTGCCAGCAGCTCCGATATCGGTGGCAATCAGCCCCAGCATTTT.

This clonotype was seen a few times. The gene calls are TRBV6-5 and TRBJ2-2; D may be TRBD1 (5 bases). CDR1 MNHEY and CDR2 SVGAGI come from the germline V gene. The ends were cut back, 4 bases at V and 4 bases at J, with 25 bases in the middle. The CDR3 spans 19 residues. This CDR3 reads CASSSRVFSGSRTTGELFF. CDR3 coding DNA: TGTGCCAGCAGTTCCAGGGTATTCAGTGGTTCTCGAACCACCGGGGAGCTGTTTTTT.

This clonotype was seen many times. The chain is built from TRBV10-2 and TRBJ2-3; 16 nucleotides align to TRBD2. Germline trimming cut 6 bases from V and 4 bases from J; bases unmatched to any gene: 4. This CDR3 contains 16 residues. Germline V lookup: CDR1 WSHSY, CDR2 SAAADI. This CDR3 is CASRGLAGGGADTQYF. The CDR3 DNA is TGCGCCAGCAGGGGACTAGCGGGAGGGGGAGCAGATACGCAGTATTTT.

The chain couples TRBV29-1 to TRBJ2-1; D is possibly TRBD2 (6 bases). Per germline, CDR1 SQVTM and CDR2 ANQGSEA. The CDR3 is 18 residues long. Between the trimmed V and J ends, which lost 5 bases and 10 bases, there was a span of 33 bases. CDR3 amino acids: CSVLSPHPKAGSPREQFF. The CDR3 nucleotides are TGCAGCGTTCTATCCCCCCATCCCAAGGCGGGGTCCCCTAGGGAGCAGTTCTTC.

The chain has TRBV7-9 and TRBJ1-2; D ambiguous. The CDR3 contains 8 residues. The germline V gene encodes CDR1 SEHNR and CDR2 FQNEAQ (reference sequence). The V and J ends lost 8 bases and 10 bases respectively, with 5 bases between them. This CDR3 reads CASGTYTF. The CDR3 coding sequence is TGTGCCAGCGGCACCTACACCTTC.

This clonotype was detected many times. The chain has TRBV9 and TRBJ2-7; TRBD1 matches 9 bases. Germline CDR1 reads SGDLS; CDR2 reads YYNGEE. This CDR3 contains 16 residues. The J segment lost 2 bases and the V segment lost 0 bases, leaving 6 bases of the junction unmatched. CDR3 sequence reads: CASSVAGGQGTYEQYF. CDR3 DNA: TGTGCCAGCAGCGTAGCAGGGGGACAGGGCACCTACGAGCAGTACTTC.

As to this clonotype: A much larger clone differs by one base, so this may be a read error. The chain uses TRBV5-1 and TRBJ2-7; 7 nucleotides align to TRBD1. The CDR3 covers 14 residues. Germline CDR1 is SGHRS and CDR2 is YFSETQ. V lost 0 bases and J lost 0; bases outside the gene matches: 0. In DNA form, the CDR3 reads TGCGCCAGCAGCTTGGGGGACAGCTCCTACGAGCAGTACTTC. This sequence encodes CASSLGDSSYEQYF.

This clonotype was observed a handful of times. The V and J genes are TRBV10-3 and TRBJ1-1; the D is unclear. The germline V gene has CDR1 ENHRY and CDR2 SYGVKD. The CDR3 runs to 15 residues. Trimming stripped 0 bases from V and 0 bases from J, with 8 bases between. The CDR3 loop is CAISESITVNTEAFF. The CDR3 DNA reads TGTGCCATCAGTGAGTCGATCACGGTGAACACTGAAGCTTTCTTT.

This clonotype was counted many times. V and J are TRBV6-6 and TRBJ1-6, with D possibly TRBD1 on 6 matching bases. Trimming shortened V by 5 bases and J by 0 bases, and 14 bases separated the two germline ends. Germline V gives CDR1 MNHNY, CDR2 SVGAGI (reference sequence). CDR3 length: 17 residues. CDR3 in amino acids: CASSLTGQGSYNSPLHF. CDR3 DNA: TGTGCCAGCAGTCTTACAGGGCAGGGCTCCTATAATTCACCCCTCCACTTT.

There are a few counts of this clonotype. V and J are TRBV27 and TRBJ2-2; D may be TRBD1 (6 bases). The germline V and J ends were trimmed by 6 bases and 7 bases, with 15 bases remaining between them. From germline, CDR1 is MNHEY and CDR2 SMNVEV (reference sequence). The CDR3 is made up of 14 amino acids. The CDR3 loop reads CASRGAGSYGELFF. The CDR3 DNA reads TGTGCCAGCAGGGGGGCAGGGAGTTACGGGGAGCTGTTTTTT.

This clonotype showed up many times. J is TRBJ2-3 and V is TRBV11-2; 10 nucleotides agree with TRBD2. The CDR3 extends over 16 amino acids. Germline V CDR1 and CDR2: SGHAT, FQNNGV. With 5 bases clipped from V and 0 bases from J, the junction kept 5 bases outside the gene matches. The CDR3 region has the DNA TGTGCCAGCAGCCTTCTAGCGGGGGCCAGCACAGATACGCAGTATTTT. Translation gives CASSLLAGASTDTQYF.

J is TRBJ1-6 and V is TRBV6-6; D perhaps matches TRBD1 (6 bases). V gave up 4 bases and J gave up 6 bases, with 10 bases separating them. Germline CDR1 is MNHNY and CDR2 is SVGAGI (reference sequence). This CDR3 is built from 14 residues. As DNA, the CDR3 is TGTGCCAGCAGTTCCGACAGGATTAATTCACCCCTCCACTTT. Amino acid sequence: CASSSDRINSPLHF.

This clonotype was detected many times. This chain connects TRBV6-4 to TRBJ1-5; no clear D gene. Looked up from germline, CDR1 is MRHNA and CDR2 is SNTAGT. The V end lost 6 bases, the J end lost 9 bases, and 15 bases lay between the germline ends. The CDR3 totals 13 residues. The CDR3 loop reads CASSAKPSGPQHF. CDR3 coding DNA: TGTGCCAGCAGCGCCAAGCCCTCAGGGCCCCAGCATTTT.

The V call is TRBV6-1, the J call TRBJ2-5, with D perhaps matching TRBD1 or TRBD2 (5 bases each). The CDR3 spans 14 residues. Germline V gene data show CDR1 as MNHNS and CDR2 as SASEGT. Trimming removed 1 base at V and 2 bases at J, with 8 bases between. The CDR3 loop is CASSEDGTQETQYF. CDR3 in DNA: TGTGCCAGCAGTGAAGACGGGACGCAAGAGACCCAGTACTTC.

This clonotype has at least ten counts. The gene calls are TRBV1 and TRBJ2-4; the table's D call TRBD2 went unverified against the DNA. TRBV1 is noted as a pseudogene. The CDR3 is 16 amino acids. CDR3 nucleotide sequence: TGCACCAGCAGCCAAGACCTAGCGGGACTCCAAAACATTCAGTACTTC. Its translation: CTSSQDLAGLQNIQYF.

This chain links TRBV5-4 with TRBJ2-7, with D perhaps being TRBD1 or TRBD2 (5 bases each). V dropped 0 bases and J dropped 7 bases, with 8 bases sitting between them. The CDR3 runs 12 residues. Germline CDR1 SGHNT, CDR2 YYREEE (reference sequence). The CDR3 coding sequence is TGTGCCAGCAGCTTGGCCTGGGGGGAGCAGTACTTC. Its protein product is CASSLAWGEQYF.

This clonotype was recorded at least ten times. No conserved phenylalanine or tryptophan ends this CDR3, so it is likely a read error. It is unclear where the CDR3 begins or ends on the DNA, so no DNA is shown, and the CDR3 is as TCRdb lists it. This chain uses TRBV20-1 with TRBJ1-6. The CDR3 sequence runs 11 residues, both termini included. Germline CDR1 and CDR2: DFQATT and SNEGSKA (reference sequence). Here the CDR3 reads CSAKRAARGEG.

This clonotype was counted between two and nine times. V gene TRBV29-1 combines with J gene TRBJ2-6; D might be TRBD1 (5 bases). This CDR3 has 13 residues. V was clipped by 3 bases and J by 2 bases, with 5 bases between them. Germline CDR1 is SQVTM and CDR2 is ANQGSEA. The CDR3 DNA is TGCAGCGTTGAGGGGCCTGGGGCCAACGTCCTGACTTTC. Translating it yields CSVEGPGANVLTF.

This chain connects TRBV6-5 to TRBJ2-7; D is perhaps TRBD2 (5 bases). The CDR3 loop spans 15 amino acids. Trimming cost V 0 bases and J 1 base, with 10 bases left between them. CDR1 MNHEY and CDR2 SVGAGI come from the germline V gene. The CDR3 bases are TGTGCCAGCAGTTACTCGAGAGGGTCATCCTACGAGCAGTACTTC. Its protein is CASSYSRGSSYEQYF.

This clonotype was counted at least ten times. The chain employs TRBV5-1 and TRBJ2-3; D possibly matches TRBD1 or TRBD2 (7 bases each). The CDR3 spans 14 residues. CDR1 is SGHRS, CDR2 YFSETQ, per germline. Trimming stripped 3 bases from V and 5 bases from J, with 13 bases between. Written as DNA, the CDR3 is TGCGCCAGCAGCTCTACAGGGGAGGGAGATACGCAGTATTTT. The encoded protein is CASSSTGEGDTQYF.

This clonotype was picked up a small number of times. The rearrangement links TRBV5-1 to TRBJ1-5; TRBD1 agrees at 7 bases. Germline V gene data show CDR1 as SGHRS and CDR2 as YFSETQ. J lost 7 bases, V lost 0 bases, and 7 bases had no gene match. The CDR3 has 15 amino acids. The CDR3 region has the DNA TGCGCCAGCAGCTTGGGGAATGACAGGGAACAGCCCCAGCATTTT. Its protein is CASSLGNDREQPQHF. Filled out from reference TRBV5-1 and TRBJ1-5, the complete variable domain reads KAGVTQTPRYLIKTRGQQVTLSCSPISGHRSVSWYQQTPGQGLQFLFEYFSETQRNKGNFPGRFSGRQFSNSRSEMNVSTLELGDSALYLCASSLGNDREQPQHFGDGTRLSIL.

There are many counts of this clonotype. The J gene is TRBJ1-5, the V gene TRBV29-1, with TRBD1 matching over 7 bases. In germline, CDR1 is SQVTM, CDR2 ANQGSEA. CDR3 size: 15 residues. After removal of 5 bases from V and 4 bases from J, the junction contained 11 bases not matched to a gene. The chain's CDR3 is CSVQFRTGLNQPQHF. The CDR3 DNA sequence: TGCAGCGTTCAATTTAGGACAGGCCTAAATCAGCCCCAGCATTTT.

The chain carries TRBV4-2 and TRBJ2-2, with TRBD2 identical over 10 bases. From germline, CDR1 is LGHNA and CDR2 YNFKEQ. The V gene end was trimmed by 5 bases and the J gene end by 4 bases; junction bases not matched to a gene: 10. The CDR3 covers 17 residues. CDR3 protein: CASSERLAGEATGELFF. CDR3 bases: TGTGCCAGCAGCGAACGGCTAGCGGGAGAGGCCACCGGGGAGCTGTTTTTT.

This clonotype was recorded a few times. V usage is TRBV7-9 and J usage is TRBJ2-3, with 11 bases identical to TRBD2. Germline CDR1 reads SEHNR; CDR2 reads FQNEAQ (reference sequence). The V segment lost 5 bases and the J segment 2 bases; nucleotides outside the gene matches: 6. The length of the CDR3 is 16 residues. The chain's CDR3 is CASSEGTSGPTDTQYF. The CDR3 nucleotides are TGTGCCAGCAGCGAGGGGACTAGCGGCCCCACAGATACGCAGTATTTT. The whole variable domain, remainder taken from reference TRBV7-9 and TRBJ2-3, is DTGVSQNPRHKITKRGQNVTFRCDPISEHNRLYWYRQTLGQGPEFLTYFQNEAQLEKSRLLSDRFSAERPKGSFSTLEIQRTEQGDSAMYLCASSEGTSGPTDTQYFGPGTRLTVL.

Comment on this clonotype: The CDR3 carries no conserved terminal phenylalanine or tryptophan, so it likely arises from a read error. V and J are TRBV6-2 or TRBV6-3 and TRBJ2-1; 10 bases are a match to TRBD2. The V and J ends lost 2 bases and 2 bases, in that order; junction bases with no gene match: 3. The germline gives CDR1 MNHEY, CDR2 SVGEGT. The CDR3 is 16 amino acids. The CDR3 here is CASSYEGTSAYNEQFS. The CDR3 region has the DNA TGTGCCAGCAGTTACGAAGGGACTAGCGCCTACAATGAGCAGTTCTCC.

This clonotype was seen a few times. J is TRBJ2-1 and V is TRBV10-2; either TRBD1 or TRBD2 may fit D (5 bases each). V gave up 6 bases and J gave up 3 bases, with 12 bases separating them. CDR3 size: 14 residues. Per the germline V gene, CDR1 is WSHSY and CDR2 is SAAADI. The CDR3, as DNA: TGCGCCAGCAGCCGGGACCTGGACTACAATGAGCAGTTCTTC. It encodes CASSRDLDYNEQFF.

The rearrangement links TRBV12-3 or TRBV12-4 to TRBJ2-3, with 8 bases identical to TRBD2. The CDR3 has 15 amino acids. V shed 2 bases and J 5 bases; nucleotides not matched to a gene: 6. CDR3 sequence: CASSLTAGALDTQYF. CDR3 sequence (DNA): TGTGCCAGCAGTTTAACAGCGGGAGCGCTAGATACGCAGTATTTT.

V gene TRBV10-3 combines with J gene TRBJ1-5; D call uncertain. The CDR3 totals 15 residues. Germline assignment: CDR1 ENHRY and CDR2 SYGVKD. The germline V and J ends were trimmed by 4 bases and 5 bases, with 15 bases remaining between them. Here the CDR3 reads CAISVGSAAYQPQHF. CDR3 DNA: TGTGCCATCAGTGTAGGAAGCGCAGCCTATCAGCCCCAGCATTTT.